This T cell receptor (beta chain) was sequenced in a study of blood T cell repertoires in COVID-19. Study overall: Acute-phase and convalescent COVID-19 samples originated in the United States, Italy and Spain.

Measured with immunoSEQ multiplex PCR; TCRdb has only the in-frame clones, and not every one. Counted here are about 57,000 clones, roughly 78% occurring once; the ten biggest clones make up 8.2%. Germline trimming cut 3 bases from V and 2 bases from J; bases unmatched to any gene: 6. This CDR3 is 16 amino acids long. The germline gives CDR1 MDHEN, CDR2 SYDVKM. The V gene is TRBV28, the J gene TRBJ1-4, with 7 bases lining up with TRBD1. Sequencing was performed on peripheral blood. The sequence derives from a woman of 80 years or more with acute or convalescent COVID-19. CDR3 bases: TGTGCCAGCAGTTTTCAGACAGGGATTACTAATGAAAAACTGTTTTTT. As protein: CASSFQTGITNEKLFF.